The source of this T cell receptor (beta chain) is a study of blood T cell repertoires in COVID-19. Looking at the study overall: Samples taken during acute and convalescent COVID-19 were collected in the United States, Italy and Spain. In each case, the material was cDNA or gDNA derived from T cells, B-cell-depleted T cells, or PBMCs.

Trimming pared 1 base from V and 4 bases from J, leaving 17 bases between. Germline CDR1 LGHNA, CDR2 YSLEER. The CDR3 sequence is 16 residues long. The authors' processing: How many nucleated cells were present was estimated from reference gene primer amplification. Assay: immunoSEQ multiplex PCR; the TCRdb copy retains only in-frame clones and omits some. V, J and clone size are those of that table, while D and trimming were read from the DNA. This table holds more than 400,000 clones, approximately 85% found once. Sequencing input: peripheral blood. This clonotype was sampled from a human donor in a cohort sampled during active COVID-19. The chain combines TRBV4-3 with TRBJ2-7; tentative D call: TRBD2 (5 bases). CDR3 in DNA: TGCGCCAGCAGCCAAGGTTCCTCCGGTGGGAGATACGAGCAGTACTTC. Protein sequence: CASSQGSSGGRYEQYF.